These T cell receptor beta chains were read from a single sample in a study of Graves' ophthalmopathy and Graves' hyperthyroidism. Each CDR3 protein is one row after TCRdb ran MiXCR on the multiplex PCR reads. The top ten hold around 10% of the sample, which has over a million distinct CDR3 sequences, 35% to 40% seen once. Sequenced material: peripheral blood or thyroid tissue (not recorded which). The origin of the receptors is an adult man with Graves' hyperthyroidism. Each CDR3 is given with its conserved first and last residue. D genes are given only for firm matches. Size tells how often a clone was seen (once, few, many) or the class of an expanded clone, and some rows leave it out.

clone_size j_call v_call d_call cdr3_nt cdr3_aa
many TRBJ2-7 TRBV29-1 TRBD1 TGCAGCCACGGGACAGGGAAAAACGAGCAGTACTTC CSHGTGKNEQYF
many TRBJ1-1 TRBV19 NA TGTGCCGCGGAGGGGGGCGGAGGTACTGAAGCTTTCTTT CAAEGGGGTEAFF
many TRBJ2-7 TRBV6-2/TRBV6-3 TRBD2 TGTGCCAGCAACGACGGGCTAGCGGGAAGCGAGCAGTACTTC CASNDGLAGSEQYF
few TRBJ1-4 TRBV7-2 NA TGTGCCAGCAGCCCAGGACCGACCGAAAAACTGTTTTTT CASSPGPTEKLFF
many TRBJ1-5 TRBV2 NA TGTGCCAGCAGTGAAGGTAGGATCAACCAGCCCCAGCATTTT CASSEGRINQPQHF
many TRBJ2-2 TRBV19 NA TGTGCCAGCAGGACCCTTCGTAACACCGGGGAGCTGTTTTTT CASRTLRNTGELFF
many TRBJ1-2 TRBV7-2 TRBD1 TGTGCCAGCAGCTTAGCCGGGACAGGGGTGCTCTATGGCTACACCTTC CASSLAGTGVLYGYTF
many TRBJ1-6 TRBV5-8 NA TGTGCCAGCAGCTTGGAACCAGTTGGGGGGTCCTCACCCCTCCACTTT CASSLEPVGGSSPLHF
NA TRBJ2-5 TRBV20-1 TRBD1 TGCAGTGCTAGAGACCCGACAGGGGGCTTCGAGACCCAGTACTTC CSARDPTGGFETQYF
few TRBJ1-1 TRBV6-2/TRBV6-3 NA TGTGCCAGCAGTTACACGCAGTACACTGAAGCTTTCTTT CASSYTQYTEAFF
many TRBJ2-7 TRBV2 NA TGTGCCTCAGCACCCCGCATCCCCTACGAGCAGTACTTC CASAPRIPYEQYF
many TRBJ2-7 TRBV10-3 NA TGTGCCATCAGTGAGAGGCGGACAGCATCCTACGAGCAGTACTTC CAISERRTASYEQYF
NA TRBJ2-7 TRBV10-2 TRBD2 TGTGCCAGCAGAACGGGACTAGCGGGATCCTACGAGCAGTACTTC CASRTGLAGSYEQYF
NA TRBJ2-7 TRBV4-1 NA TGCGCCAGCAGCCAAGACCCGGGAGACTACTACGAGCAGTACTTC CASSQDPGDYYEQYF
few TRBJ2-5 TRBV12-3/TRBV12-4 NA TGTGCCAGCAGAACCGGGACCGCGGAGACCCAGTACTTC CASRTGTAETQYF
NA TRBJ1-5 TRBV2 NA TGTGCCAGCAGTGAACAGGGCCAATCAGCCCAGCATTTT CASSEQGQSAQHF
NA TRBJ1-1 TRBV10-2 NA TGCGCCAGCAGTGGACTACAGGGTATCGACACTGAAGCTTTCTTT CASSGLQGIDTEAFF
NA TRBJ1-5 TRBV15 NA TGTGCTAGTTGGGAGGCGAGCAATCAGCCCCAGCATTTT CASWEASNQPQHF
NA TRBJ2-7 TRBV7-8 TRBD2 TGTACCAGCAGCTCTCTAGCGGGAGAAATTTTACTCTACGAGCAGTACTTC CTSSSLAGEILLYEQYF
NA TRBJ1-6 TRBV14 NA TGTGCCAGCAGCCAGCTCGGGGGTCCACCCCTCCACTTT CASSQLGGPPLHF
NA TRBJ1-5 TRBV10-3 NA TGTGCCATCACCGAATGGAGGGGTGACAGACCTAATCAGCCCCAGCATTTT CAITEWRGDRPNQPQHF
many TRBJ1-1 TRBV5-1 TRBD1 TGCGCCAGCAGCCCGGAGACAGGGTTCACTGAAGCTTTCTTT CASSPETGFTEAFF
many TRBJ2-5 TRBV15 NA TGTGCCACCAGCAGAGATCGGGGGCAAGAGACCCAGTACTTC CATSRDRGQETQYF
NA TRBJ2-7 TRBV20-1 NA TGCAGTGCTAGAGATATTGGGATAATCTACGAGCAGTACTTC CSARDIGIIYEQYF
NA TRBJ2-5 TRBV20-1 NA TGCAGTGCTAGAGAGACGCCGGGGGAGTCTCAAGAGACCCAGTACTTC CSARETPGESQETQYF
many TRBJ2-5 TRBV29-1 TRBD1 TGCAGCGTTGGGGACAGTTCCACGCAAGAGACCCAGTACTTC CSVGDSSTQETQYF
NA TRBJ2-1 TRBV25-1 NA TGTGCCAGTAGTCCGCACTGGACCTACAATGAGCAGTTCTTC CASSPHWTYNEQFF
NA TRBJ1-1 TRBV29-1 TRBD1 TGCAGCGTTGGGACAGGGGGACTACAATTGAACACTGAAGCTTTCTTT CSVGTGGLQLNTEAFF
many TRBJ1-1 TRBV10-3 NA TGTGCCATCAGTGAACAGATGAACACTGAAGCTTTCTTT CAISEQMNTEAFF
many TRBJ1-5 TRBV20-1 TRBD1 TGCAGTGCGGCGGGACAGGGCAATCAGCCCCAGCATTTT CSAAGQGNQPQHF
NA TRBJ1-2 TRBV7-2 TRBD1 TGTGCCAGTCTCCGGACAGGGGGTCACTATGGCTACACCTTC CASLRTGGHYGYTF
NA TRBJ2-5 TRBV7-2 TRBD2 TGTGCCTCAACTAGCGTGGAGACCCAGTACTTC CASTSVETQYF
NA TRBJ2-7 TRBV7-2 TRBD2 TGTGCCAGCACCCCTTCCCCAGCGGGAGGGCCCGCGCCCTACGAGCAGTACTTC CASTPSPAGGPAPYEQYF
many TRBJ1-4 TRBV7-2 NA TGTGCCAGCAGCTTAGTGGGGGGTAATAATGAAAAACTGTTTTTT CASSLVGGNNEKLFF
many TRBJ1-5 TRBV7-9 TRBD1 TGTGCCAGCGGACTGACAGGGGTCAATCAGCCCCAGCATTTT CASGLTGVNQPQHF
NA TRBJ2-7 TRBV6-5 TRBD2 TGTGCCAGCAGCACGACTAGCGAACGCTACGAGCAGTACTTC CASSTTSERYEQYF
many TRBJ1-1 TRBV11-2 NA TGTGCCAGCAGCTTAGCCAGAGATGCTTTCTTT CASSLARDAFF
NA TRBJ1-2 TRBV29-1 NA TGCAGCGTTAAGGACAGCCGTTATGGCTACACCTTC CSVKDSRYGYTF
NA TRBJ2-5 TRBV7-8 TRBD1 TGTGCCAGCAGTTTATGGAGGCGTCGGGACAGTCCCTTTCAAGAGACCCAGTACTTC CASSLWRRRDSPFQETQYF
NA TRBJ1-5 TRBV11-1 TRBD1 TGTGCCAGCAGCCTACTGCAGGGGGGAGGCAATCAGCCCCAGCATTTT CASSLLQGGGNQPQHF
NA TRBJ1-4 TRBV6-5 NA TGTGCCAGCAGACCTACGGGGAGAGAGAATGAAAAACTGTTTTTT CASRPTGRENEKLFF
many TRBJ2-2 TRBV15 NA TGTGCCACCAGCGCACCCGGGGCGCTTTCTGTGGAGCTGTTTTTT CATSAPGALSVELFF
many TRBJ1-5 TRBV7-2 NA TGTGCCAGCAGCTTAGGCAGGACTTATAGCAATCAGCCCCAGCATTTT CASSLGRTYSNQPQHF
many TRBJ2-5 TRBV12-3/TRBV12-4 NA TGTGCCAGCAGTCGACGGACACAAGAGACCCAGTACTTC CASSRRTQETQYF
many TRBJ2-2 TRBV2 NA TGTGCCAGCAGCACCGGGACGCCAAACACCGGGGAGCTGTTTTTT CASSTGTPNTGELFF
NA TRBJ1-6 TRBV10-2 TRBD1 TGCGCCAGCTCCGGGACAGAATATAATTCACCCCTCCACTTT CASSGTEYNSPLHF
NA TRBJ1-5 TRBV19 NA TGTGCCAGTAGTATAGTAAGTGGGAGATATAGCAATCAGCCCCAGCATTTT CASSIVSGRYSNQPQHF
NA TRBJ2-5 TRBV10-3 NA TGTGCCATCAGTGACTCGGAGAATTTGGGGGTTGGCGAGACCCAGTACTTC CAISDSENLGVGETQYF
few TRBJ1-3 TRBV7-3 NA TGTGCCAGCAGCTTTAGTGGAGCTGGAAACACCATATATTTT CASSFSGAGNTIYF
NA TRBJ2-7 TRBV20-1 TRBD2 TGCAGTGCTAGGGGCACCTGGCGGGGGGGAGTCAACGAGCAGTACTTC CSARGTWRGGVNEQYF
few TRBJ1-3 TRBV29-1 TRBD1 TGCAGCGTTGAAGTACCGGGACAGTTAAGAAACACCATATATTTT CSVEVPGQLRNTIYF